The entry below describes one T cell receptor beta chain. Its antigen has not been determined. Per-base qualities were not stored, and no clone one base away is much larger. The germline V gene specifies SGHTA as CDR1 and FQGNSA as CDR2. Relative to germline, V is missing 1 base and J is missing 5 bases, with 7 bases of the junction outside any gene match. From cysteine to phenylalanine, the CDR3 is 15 amino acids long. Of all the DNA, just the CDR3 is kept, 45 bases in frame from base 1. This sample was included in a study of T cell responses to AZD1222 COVID-19 vaccine (dated by TCRdb to the early 2020s). Some background on the complete study: AZD1222 recipients given second doses at about 4 weeks or at about 12 weeks were pooled, since spike-specific TCR depth and breadth were not found to differ between the two schedules. Trial participants were enrolled into age subgroups of 18-55, 56-69 and 70-plus years, which contained approximately 150, 28 and 58 TCR-sequenced participants, respectively. TCR sequencing was performed for about 250 trial participants, of whom about 210 were given two doses of AZD1222 and around 25 were given two doses of MenACWY control vaccine. The paper's findings and limits, for the study overall: Because no day 14 peak-response samples were available, the repertoires could be characterized only after the peak T cell response. Most participants were white British and females outnumbered males, and the authors suggested that clonal diversity may have been underestimated. Reportedly, almost half of the unique spike-specific TCRs recognized epitopes lying outside the regions that are mutated in the B.1.351 and B.1.1.7 variants. After two AZD1222 doses, both the breadth and the depth of spike-specific TCRs were significantly higher than at day 0 and than in MenACWY recipients. The 56-69-year group was small, and its depth increase did not reach significance, likely because of low power. Conclusions about previously exposed vaccinees are limited, since just five to seven AZD1222 recipients were seropositive for SARS-CoV-2 at baseline. The whole spike protein was spanned by vaccine-associated CD4 TCRs, and dominant responses were seen in regions 160-218 and 743-854.

The time point label of this sample denotes: baseline before first vaccination. Vaccinee samples were obtained from the UK trials COV001 and COV002, which included a single-blind randomized controlled phase 2/3 trial of AZD1222 (ChAdOx1 nCoV-19) in healthy adults. For TCRbeta chain sequencing, PBMC samples from trial participants were taken at day 0 and at day 28 after the second dose. The CDR3 regions of human TCRbeta chains were subjected to immunosequencing. As for the authors' bioinformatics: TCRs in the repertoires were matched against a reference library of SARS-CoV-2-specific TCRs that had been generated with the MIRA antigen-specificity platform. Breadth meant the fraction of unique TCRs that were SARS-CoV-2-associated, whereas depth meant the fraction of total T cells that were SARS-CoV-2-associated. Using the MIRA data, every spike-specific TCR was mapped to the spike region that the TCR reacted to and assigned to either a CD4 or a CD8 class. Log10-transformed breadth and depth values were compared by one-way ANOVA with Sidak's multiple comparisons tests. The source is immuneACCESS, and TCRdb retained only in-frame sequences with V and J called. Part of the clones is not carried over; for the studies checked, unresolved V genes explain less than half of this, and the remainder is unexplained. V and J calls and clone size follow that table, whereas D and trimming were derived from the DNA. Across this sample there are 95,000 to 110,000 clones, with 85% to 95% seen only once. The biggest ten clones account for around 5% of the sample.

The rearranged chain carries TRBV7-2 and TRBJ2-5, with 7 bases in between that match TRBD1. This sequence was found in an adult in good health. Sequenced here: peripheral blood, sampled on day 0 of AZD1222 vaccination. CDR3 protein: CASSLGQGVGETQYF. The DNA sequence is as follows: TGTGCCAGCAGCTTAGGACAGGGAGTAGGGGAGACCCAGTACTTC.